This T cell receptor beta chain was sequenced during a study of response to subunit inactivated influenza vaccine. One entry per CDR3 protein results from TCRdb running MiXCR on the RT-PCR reads. This table has roughly 620,000 distinct CDR3 sequences, approximately 11% appearing once. This clonotype has more than one count but fewer than ten. These data are also associated with another study on T cells expressing NK-cell markers. This second study notes: In generating TCR beta cDNA, 5'RACE template switching with UMIs was used.

This clonotype was sampled from a man aged 50-59 years who received an inactivated influenza vaccine. The specimen was PBMCs from blood, collected on the day of vaccination.

CDR3 loop: CASSQPPIIRGISGNTIYF. CDR3 in DNA: TGTGCCAGCAGCCAACCCCCCATAATTCGGGGGATCTCTGGAAACACCATATATTTT. This chain uses TRBV3-1 with TRBJ1-3, with D possibly TRBD1 on 5 matching bases. CDR1 and CDR2 from the germline V gene are LGHDT and YNNKEL (reference sequence). The V gene lost 2 bases and the J gene lost 0 bases, with 20 bases spanning the gap. The CDR3 consists of 19 residues.